This TCR beta chain was recorded in a study of T cell responses to AZD1222 COVID-19 vaccine. This table comes from immunoSEQ multiplex PCR, and its TCRdb copy is limited to in-frame clones, with some not included. Among about 89,000 clones listed, around 84% were seen once. Study observations and caveats: White British ancestry dominated among donors, who included more females, and clonal diversity was possibly underestimated. CD4 TCRs covered the whole spike, strongest at regions 160-218 and 743-854. Seropositivity was recorded at baseline in only a handful of AZD1222 recipients.

In the case of this clone: Its cognate antigen is unknown.

Here the sequenced sample was peripheral blood, taken 28 days after the second AZD1222 dose. The sequence came from an adult who received the AZD1222 COVID-19 vaccine.

The CDR3 reads CASSLSDRYGPQHF. The DNA for the CDR3 is TGTGCCAGCAGCTTGAGTGACCGCTATGGGCCCCAGCATTTT. The gene calls are TRBV5-6 and TRBJ1-5; D uncertain. This CDR3 has 14 residues. Looked up from germline, CDR1 is SGHDT and CDR2 is YYEEEE. V was trimmed by 1 base and J by 9 bases, leaving 14 bases between them.